Sequencing of this TCR beta chain was carried out in a study of blood T cell repertoires in COVID-19 (dated by TCRdb to the early 2020s). Turning to the overall study: Collaborator samples came from the United States, Italy and Spain and covered acute and convalescent phases of COVID-19. The samples were drawn from two sources: the first 160 participants of the ongoing ImmuneRACE study, and 950 to 1,500 subjects contributed by 6 global collaborators. The dataset comprised deeply sampled blood TCRbeta repertoires from subjects exposed to, actively infected with, or recovered from COVID-19. The prospective study material was composed of cDNA or gDNA derived from T cells, B-cell-depleted T cells, or PBMCs. Where available, HLA class I and class II types were obtained from metadata supplied by the sample provider rather than from assay-based typing. A freely available public database, intended as a resource for researchers studying the immune response to SARS-CoV-2, is where the repertoires were released. A de-identified subject ID, COVID-19 status, age in years and sex were almost always included in the sample metadata.

The CDR3 covers 15 residues, taking in both the cysteine and the phenylalanine. Of all the DNA, just the CDR3 is kept, 45 bases in frame from base 1. V has 0 bases trimmed and J has 9 bases trimmed; junction bases matching no gene number 5. From the germline V gene, CDR1 is LGHNA and CDR2 is YSLEER. The immunoSEQ Assay, a bias-controlled multiplex PCR, was used to amplify TCRbeta CDR3 regions from genomic DNA. Per the authors' processing: Within the assay, amplification of reference gene primers was used to estimate how many nucleated cells each sample contained. To quantify the absolute abundance of each unique TCRbeta CDR3 rearrangement, sequence reads were collapsed and filtered. Productive Simpson clonality was computed per sample as the square root of Simpson's diversity index over productive rearrangements. The source is immuneACCESS, and TCRdb retained only in-frame sequences with V and J called. Part of the clones is not carried over; for the studies checked, unresolved V genes explain less than half of this, and the remainder is unexplained. Clonal size and the V and J genes are those of that table, whereas D and trimming came from the DNA. The sample table lists over 120,000 clones, about 89% of them with a count of one. The ten top clones hold roughly 2.9% of the sample.

The sample holds one count of this clone. What antigen it recognizes has not been identified. It has no much larger one-base neighbor in the sample; base qualities were not kept. Points the paper makes about the study in general: Clinical and demographic metadata were provided uncurated, with the amount varying by source and participant.

Collaborating institutions collected whole blood in K2EDTA tubes following their own protocols. Collaborator samples were shipped for TCRbeta analysis as frozen whole blood, isolated PBMCs, or DNA extracted from either sample type. This TCR was recovered from a man between 60 and 75 years old with active or convalescent COVID-19. Sequencing was performed on peripheral blood. The chain uses TRBV4-3 and TRBJ1-6; 7 bases in the middle match TRBD1. The CDR3 region: CASSQDSGGRSPLHF. The DNA sequence follows: TGCGCCAGCAGCCAAGATTCAGGGGGACGTTCACCCCTCCACTTT.